The 3 T cell receptor beta chains listed next were all sequenced from one sample in a study of radiotherapy plus CTLA-4 blockade in lung cancer. Data came from immunoSEQ multiplex PCR; TCRdb stores just in-frame clones and leaves some out. The sample yields about 25,000 clones, 71% seen once. The material was peripheral blood, obtained from a patient treated with radiotherapy plus ipilimumab. Every receptor here comes from a human donor with non-small cell lung cancer whose response to radiotherapy plus ipilimumab could not be evaluated.

The chain recombines TRBV6-5 with TRBJ1-1; 9 positions agree with TRBD1. Germline values: CDR1 MNHEY, CDR2 SVGAGI. Trimming removed 6 bases from V and 4 bases from J; junction bases left unmatched: 3. CDR3 length equals 13 residues. In DNA, the CDR3 is TGTGCCAGCAGCCAACAGGGGGCCACTGAAGCTTTCTTT. As protein: CASSQQGATEAFF.

This clone came up once. The chain recombines TRBV2 with TRBJ2-1; no clear D gene. The V end was cut by 5 bases, the J end by 3 bases, with 8 bases between. The CDR3 has 13 residues. CDR1 and CDR2 from the germline V gene are SNHLY and FYNNEI. The CDR3 reads CASSLTIYNEQFF. Written as DNA, the CDR3 is TGTGCCAGCAGTTTGACAATCTACAATGAGCAGTTCTTC.

A few counts support this clone. This rearrangement joins TRBV5-1 to TRBJ1-2; 10 positions match TRBD1. CDR1 and CDR2 from the germline V gene are SGHRS and YFSETQ. Trimming at V came to 4 bases and at J to 5 bases, leaving 8 bases not matched to a gene. The CDR3 runs to 15 residues. This chain's CDR3 is CASSRGTGEQYGYTF. CDR3 coding DNA: TGCGCCAGCAGCCGGGGGACAGGGGAGCAATATGGCTACACCTTC.